These 25 T cell receptor beta chains were sequenced from one sample in a study of cytotoxic CD8 clonotypes in ibrutinib-treated CLL. Using immunoSEQ multiplex PCR, the repertoire was profiled, and TCRdb retains in-frame clones only, with some absent. Of about 200,000 clones listed, about 75% are singletons. Source: PBMCs, taken after 12 months of ibrutinib treatment. The receptors originated from a human donor with chronic lymphocytic leukemia.

This clone has only a few counts. The CDR3 DNA is TGTGCTAGTGGTTTAGGGTACCAAGAGACCCAGTACTTC. This encodes CASGLGYQETQYF. The V and J genes are TRBV12-5 and TRBJ2-5; D call uncertain. The V end was cut by 3 bases, the J end by 0 bases, with 5 bases between. The CDR3 covers 13 residues. Germline CDR1 reads LGHNT; CDR2 reads FRNRAP.

The chain is built from TRBV28 and TRBJ1-4, with D unresolved. Between the trimmed V and J ends, which lost 2 bases and 8 bases, there was a span of 15 bases. The CDR3 is 15 amino acids. Germline V lookup: CDR1 MDHEN, CDR2 SYDVKM. The CDR3 sequence: CASSLPGRVREKLFF. The CDR3 DNA follows: TGTGCCAGCAGTTTACCGGGTCGGGTAAGGGAAAAACTGTTTTTT.

The chain couples TRBV5-6 to TRBJ2-3, with 8 bases lining up with TRBD2. Trimming at V came to 2 bases and at J to 3 bases, leaving 5 bases not matched to a gene. In germline, CDR1 is SGHDT, CDR2 YYEEEE. CDR3 length: 15 residues. The CDR3 reads CASSFYQRETDTQYF. The CDR3 nucleotides read TGTGCCAGCAGCTTTTACCAGCGGGAGACAGATACGCAGTATTTT.

In the case of this clone: At the DNA level, this CDR3 is encoded by other sequences in the same sample as well. J is TRBJ1-2 and V is TRBV5-6; D is undetermined. The V end lost 0 bases, the J end lost 4 bases, and 7 bases lay between the germline ends. Looked up from germline, CDR1 is SGHDT and CDR2 is YYEEEE. The CDR3 is 13 residues long. Here the CDR3 DNA reads TGTGCCAGCAGCTTGGCGCCGTCCTATGGCTACACCTTC. Amino acid sequence: CASSLAPSYGYTF. Looking up the rest from reference TRBV5-6 and TRBJ1-2 gives the full variable domain: DAGVTQSPTHLIKTRGQQVTLRCSPKSGHDTVSWYQQALGQGPQFIFQYYEEEERQRGNFPDRFSGHQFPNYSSELNVNALLLGDSALYLCASSLAPSYGYTFGSGTRLTVV.

The gene calls are TRBV7-3 and TRBJ1-1; D gene uncertain. The CDR3 runs 14 residues. Germline values: CDR1 SGHTA, CDR2 FQGTGA. Trimming pared 3 bases from V and 2 bases from J, leaving 10 bases between. CDR3 nucleotide sequence: TGTGCCAGCAGCTTGGGAATTCGTAACACTGAAGCTTTCTTT. Its translation: CASSLGIRNTEAFF.

The rearrangement joins TRBV27 to TRBJ1-5; no clear D gene. Germline V gene sequence: CDR1 MNHEY, CDR2 SMNVEV (reference sequence). V was trimmed by 2 bases and J by 7 bases, leaving 9 bases between them. This CDR3 is 13 amino acids long. CDR3 DNA: TGTGCCAGCAGTTTACGAGCGGGGCAGCCCCAGCATTTT. This codes for CASSLRAGQPQHF.

This clone has more than one count but fewer than ten. The CDR3 coding sequence is TGTGCCAGCAGCCTAAGGACAGGGTATTTCGAAAAACTGTTTTTT. It encodes CASSLRTGYFEKLFF. The genes are TRBV27 and TRBJ1-4, with 8 bases identical to TRBD1. This CDR3 spans 15 amino acids. Germline CDR1 MNHEY, CDR2 SMNVEV (reference sequence). V lost 6 bases, J lost 8 bases, and 11 bases stayed unmatched. The full variable domain, with the rest looked up from reference TRBV27 and TRBJ1-4, is EAQVTQNPRYLITVTGKKLTVTCSQNMNHEYMSWYRQDPGLGLRQIYYSMNVEVTDKGDVPEGYKVSRKEKRNFPLILESPSPNQTSLYFCASSLRTGYFEKLFFGSGTQLSVL.

The chain carries TRBV18 and TRBJ2-3, with a possible D match to TRBD1 (6 bases). There are 15 residues in the CDR3. Per the germline V gene, CDR1 is KGHSH and CDR2 is LQKENI. V was cut by 1 base and J by 2 bases, with 10 bases left in between. CDR3 loop: CASSPQGHFTDTQYF. The CDR3 DNA is TGTGCCAGCTCACCACAGGGACACTTCACAGATACGCAGTATTTT. The full variable domain, with the rest looked up from reference TRBV18 and TRBJ2-3, is NAGVMQNPRHLVRRRGQEARLRCSPMKGHSHVYWYRQLPEEGLKFMVYLQKENIIDESGMPKERFSAEFPKEGPSILRIQQVVRGDSAAYFCASSPQGHFTDTQYFGPGTRLTVL.

The chain links TRBV30 to TRBJ2-6; D possibly corresponds to TRBD2 (6 bases). The CDR3 covers 14 residues. CDR1 is GTSNPN and CDR2 is SVGIG in the germline V gene (reference sequence). Trimming took 1 base from V and 2 from J, leaving 6 bases between them. CDR3 DNA: TGTGCCTGGAGTGGGGGGGCTGGGGCCAACGTCCTGACTTTC. Translation: CAWSGGAGANVLTF.

CDR3 in DNA: TGTGCCAGCTCACCAACAGGGAAGGAGTACGAGCAGTACTTC. Its protein product is CASSPTGKEYEQYF. J is TRBJ2-7 and V is TRBV18; a weak D match, TRBD1 (6 bases). The CDR3 runs 14 residues. Trimming removed 2 bases from V and 4 bases from J, with 12 bases in between. Germline CDR1 and CDR2: KGHSH and LQKENI.

The rearrangement uses TRBV5-6 and TRBJ1-5; D unresolved. There are 12 residues in the CDR3. The germline V gene encodes CDR1 SGHDT and CDR2 YYEEEE. V lost 2 bases and J lost 7, with 7 bases in between. The DNA for the CDR3 is TGTGCCAGCAGCTTCAGCGACCAGCCCCAGCATTTT. It translates to CASSFSDQPQHF.

This clone was seen more than once but under ten times. The V and J genes are TRBV2 and TRBJ2-6; no clear D gene. Trimming took off 7 bases at V and 4 bases at J, with 8 bases between the two ends. The CDR3 spans 13 residues. Germline CDR1 and CDR2: SNHLY and FYNNEI. The CDR3 DNA sequence: TGTGCCAGCATCTTGATCGGGGCCAACGTCCTGACTTTC. Amino acids: CASILIGANVLTF.

The rearrangement joins TRBV9 to TRBJ2-7; D possibly corresponds to TRBD1 (5 bases). V was cut by 0 bases and J by 0 bases, with 7 bases left in between. Germline CDR1 and CDR2: SGDLS and YYNGEE. This CDR3 is built from 14 residues. Here the CDR3 reads CASSVEGYSYEQYF. CDR3 nucleotides: TGTGCCAGCAGCGTAGAGGGGTACTCCTACGAGCAGTACTTC.

CDR3 loop: CSVVKGPQETQYF. The CDR3 DNA reads as TGCAGCGTGGTTAAAGGGCCACAAGAGACCCAGTACTTC. The chain employs TRBV29-1 and TRBJ2-5; D is unresolved. Trimming left V 6 bases short and J 2 bases short, with 13 bases between. In germline, CDR1 is SQVTM, CDR2 ANQGSEA. The CDR3 totals 13 residues.

The chain employs TRBV11-3 and TRBJ2-3, with a tentative D call TRBD2 (6 bases). CDR1 is SGHNT and CDR2 is YENEEA in the germline V gene. Trimming removed 1 base at V and 6 bases at J, with 14 bases between. This CDR3 is built from 15 residues. The CDR3 protein is CASSLGVAGTDTQYF. CDR3 sequence (DNA): TGTGCCAGCAGCTTAGGGGTCGCGGGAACCGATACGCAGTATTTT.

V is TRBV15 and J is TRBJ2-1, with D maybe TRBD2 (5 bases). This CDR3 has 15 residues. Germline assignment: CDR1 LNHNV and CDR2 YYDKDF (reference sequence). V was shortened by 0 bases and J by 5 bases, with 11 bases between the two germline ends. CDR3 protein: CATSRESLRDNEQFF. In DNA form, the CDR3 reads TGTGCCACCAGCAGAGAATCACTGAGGGACAATGAGCAGTTCTTC. Complete variable domain (other parts from reference TRBV15 and TRBJ2-1): DAMVIQNPRYQVTQFGKPVTLSCSQTLNHNVMYWYQQKSSQAPKLLFHYYDKDFNNEADTPDNFQSRRPNTSFCFLDIRSPGLGDTAMYLCATSRESLRDNEQFFGPGTRLTVL.

This clone has ten or more counts. In the same sample, other DNA sequences code for this CDR3. The chain recombines TRBV7-3 with TRBJ2-2; D possibly corresponds to TRBD2 (6 bases). Germline V gene sequence: CDR1 SGHTA, CDR2 FQGTGA. V shed 1 base and J shed 4 bases, with 7 bases lying between them. The CDR3 runs to 14 residues. CDR3 protein: CASSLSGITGELFF. CDR3 in DNA: TGTGCCAGCAGCTTAAGCGGGATCACCGGGGAGCTGTTTTTT.

The genes are TRBV7-9 and TRBJ1-1, with no clear D. The germline V gene encodes CDR1 SEHNR and CDR2 FQNEAQ (reference sequence). The CDR3 runs to 15 residues. The germline V and J ends were trimmed by 2 bases and 0 bases, with 10 bases remaining between them. The CDR3 spells CASSLRIRVNTEAFF. The CDR3, as DNA: TGTGCCAGCAGCTTACGCATCCGAGTGAACACTGAAGCTTTCTTT.

This clone appeared a single time. The chain has TRBV15 and TRBJ2-1; the D gene is possibly TRBD1 (5 bases). Germline CDR1 is LNHNV and CDR2 is YYDKDF (reference sequence). This CDR3 comprises 16 residues. Trimming stripped 1 base from V and 2 bases from J, with 12 bases between. The CDR3 is CATSRGKGPTYNEQFF. The DNA of the CDR3 is TGTGCCACCAGCAGAGGCAAGGGGCCCACCTACAATGAGCAGTTCTTC.

About this clone: The sample carries other DNA sequences with the same CDR3. The genes are TRBV30 and TRBJ1-6, with TRBD1 as a possible D gene (5 bases). The V gene lost 0 bases and the J gene lost 6 bases, with 9 bases spanning the gap. The CDR3 consists of 14 residues. Germline CDR1 and CDR2: GTSNPN and SVGIG (reference sequence). CDR3 sequence: CAWSVGTGNSPLHF. The CDR3 DNA is TGTGCCTGGAGTGTCGGGACGGGTAATTCACCCCTCCACTTT.

V usage is TRBV19 and J usage is TRBJ2-3, with D possibly being TRBD2 (6 bases). Trimming removed 2 bases at V and 5 bases at J, with 14 bases between. Germline CDR1 and CDR2: LNHDA and SQIVND (reference sequence). This CDR3 contains 15 residues. Written as DNA, the CDR3 is TGTGCCAGTAGTATATCAAACCGCGGGGTAGATACGCAGTATTTT. Its protein product is CASSISNRGVDTQYF.

The rearrangement uses TRBV6-5 and TRBJ1-5; D remains ambiguous. Germline lookup yields CDR1 MNHEY and CDR2 SVGAGI. V lost 0 bases, J lost 3 bases, and 9 bases lay in between. The CDR3 consists of 15 residues. The CDR3 sequence: CASSYSWVPNQPQHF. The CDR3 DNA is TGTGCCAGCAGTTACTCATGGGTGCCCAATCAGCCCCAGCATTTT.

The rearrangement joins TRBV9 to TRBJ2-1; the D is unclear. Germline CDR1 SGDLS, CDR2 YYNGEE. CDR3 length: 14 residues. Trimming took 0 bases from V and 3 from J, leaving 7 bases between them. The CDR3 DNA reads as TGTGCCAGCAGCGTAGTCCGGAGCTACAATGAGCAGTTCTTC. This codes for CASSVVRSYNEQFF.

The chain is built from TRBV29-1 and TRBJ1-2; 11 bases fit TRBD1. The germline V gene encodes CDR1 SQVTM and CDR2 ANQGSEA. This CDR3 comprises 13 residues. V lost 0 bases to trimming and J lost 8 bases; unmatched junction nucleotides: 2. Here the CDR3 reads CSVEEGTGGGYTF. The CDR3 region has the DNA TGCAGCGTTGAAGAAGGGACAGGGGGAGGCTACACCTTC.

The V and J genes are TRBV27 and TRBJ1-5, with D possibly TRBD1 on 5 matching bases. The CDR3 has 14 amino acids. The V gene's germline CDR1 is MNHEY and CDR2 SMNVEV (reference sequence). V gave up 4 bases and J gave up 5 bases, with 12 bases separating them. For the CDR3, the DNA is TGTGCCAGCAGTTACAGGTCCAGTGATCAGCCCCAGCATTTT. This sequence encodes CASSYRSSDQPQHF.